These 16 T cell receptor beta chains originate from one sample sequenced in a study of CD8+CD57+ T cells in acquired aplastic anemia. CDR3 and TCR beta VDJ profiling relied on genomic DNA as the template. TCRdb recomputed calls from the reads with MiXCR, one row per CDR3 protein. Here the sample spans 200,000 or so distinct CDR3 sequences, roughly half being singletons. The authors sequenced patients whose flow cytometry had shown CD8+CD57+ cell expansion. The sample comprised sorted CD4+, CD8+, or CD8+CD57+ T cells (not recorded which) from PBMCs. The origin of the receptors is a human donor with aplastic anemia.

This clonotype was recorded many times. The J gene is TRBJ2-7, the V gene TRBV20-1; D might be TRBD2 (6 bases). The V gene's germline CDR1 is DFQATT and CDR2 SNEGSKA (reference sequence). V shed 2 bases and J shed 0 bases, with 14 bases lying between them. This CDR3 comprises 15 residues. Here the CDR3 reads CSARLLALPSYEQYF. The CDR3 nucleotides read TGCAGTGCTAGACTTCTAGCGCTACCCTCCTACGAGCAGTACTTC.

V and J are TRBV20-1 and TRBJ2-7; 9 bases match TRBD1. CDR3 size: 15 residues. Germline CDR1 DFQATT, CDR2 SNEGSKA (reference sequence). The trim removed 3 bases at V and 3 bases at J, leaving 9 bases unmatched. CDR3 residues: CSARGDREGFYEQYF. The CDR3 bases are TGCAGTGCTAGGGGGGACAGGGAGGGATTCTACGAGCAGTACTTC.

With regard to this clonotype: At one end, the junction sequence differs from germline, possibly due to a read error. V usage is TRBV10-1 and J usage is TRBJ2-2, with 7 bases aligning to TRBD2. Germline lookup yields CDR1 WNHNN and CDR2 SYGVQD (reference sequence). The CDR3 is 17 amino acids. The CDR3 DNA reads TGCGCCAGCAGTGATATTGCTAGCGGTACGAACACCGAGGAGCTGTTTTTT. Amino acids: CASSDIASGTNTEELFF.

This clonotype has a handful of counts. The CDR3 loop is CASRYSYNGSPLHF. The CDR3 coding sequence is TGTGCCAGCAGATATTCGTATAATGGATCACCCCTCCACTTT. This rearrangement joins TRBV25-1 to TRBJ1-6; D is unresolved. Germline loops: CDR1 MGHDK, CDR2 SYGVNS. There are 14 residues in the CDR3. Trimming stripped 6 bases from V and 10 bases from J, with 16 bases between. The whole variable domain, remainder taken from reference TRBV25-1 and TRBJ1-6, is EADIYQTPRYLVIGTGKKITLECSQTMGHDKMYWYQQDPGMELHLIHYSYGVNSTEKGDLSSESTVSRIRTEHFPLTLESARPSHTSQYLCASRYSYNGSPLHFGNGTRLTVT.

Here the CDR3 reads CAGTHRGRSTDTQYF. CDR3 DNA: TGTGCCGGAACGCACAGGGGCCGAAGCACAGATACGCAGTATTTT. The chain employs TRBV30 and TRBJ2-3; TRBD1 matches at 7 bases. The CDR3 runs to 15 residues. The V gene end was trimmed by 8 bases and the J gene end by 0 bases; junction bases not matched to a gene: 11. CDR1 and CDR2 (germline): GTSNPN, SVGIG (reference sequence).

The CDR3 nucleotides read TGTGCCAGCCAACACAGGGGGCGAGTCACAGATACGCAGTATTTT. It codes for CASQHRGRVTDTQYF. The chain recombines TRBV6-2 or TRBV6-3 with TRBJ2-3; the match to TRBD1 covers 9 bases. Germline CDR1 MNHEY, CDR2 SVGEGT. CDR3 length: 15 residues. Trimming took 8 bases from V and 2 from J; bases not matched to a gene: 8.

Only a few counts were recorded for this clonotype. This chain links TRBV2 with TRBJ1-5, with D hard to call. V was trimmed by 7 bases and J by 6 bases, leaving 13 bases between them. In germline, CDR1 is SNHLY, CDR2 FYNNEI. The length of the CDR3 is 13 residues. The CDR3 DNA is TGTGCCAGCAAGGTTGAGGGTCCTCAGCCCCAGCATTTT. Protein product: CASKVEGPQPQHF.

Only one count was recorded for this clonotype. The rearrangement joins TRBV10-2 to TRBJ1-4; D is undetermined. With 5 bases removed from V and 13 bases from J, the gap between germline ends came to 14 bases. This CDR3 contains 12 residues. From germline, CDR1 is WSHSY and CDR2 SAAADI. The CDR3 here is CASSLNTLGLFF. CDR3 bases: TGCGCCAGCAGTCTCAACACTCTAGGACTGTTTTTT.

The rearrangement links TRBV7-2 to TRBJ2-7; 13 bases agree with TRBD2. V was pared by 5 bases and J by 3 bases, with 10 bases of the junction left unmatched. Germline V gene lookup returns CDR1 SGHTA and CDR2 FQGNSA. CDR3 length: 17 amino acids. CDR3 region: CASSRRTSGSQFYEQYF. The DNA of the CDR3 is TGTGCCAGCAGCCGGAGGACTAGCGGGAGTCAGTTCTACGAGCAGTACTTC. The whole variable domain, remainder taken from reference TRBV7-2 and TRBJ2-7, is GAGVSQSPSNKVTEKGKDVELRCDPISGHTALYWYRQSLGQGLEFLIYFQGNSAPDKSGLPSDRFSAERTGGSVSTLTIQRTQQEDSAVYLCASSRRTSGSQFYEQYFGPGTRLTVT.

The chain links TRBV10-3 to TRBJ2-1, with a possible D match to TRBD2 (6 bases). Germline V lookup: CDR1 ENHRY, CDR2 SYGVKD. The CDR3 is 15 residues long. Trimming shortened V by 0 bases and J by 5 bases, and 11 bases separated the two germline ends. The DNA of the CDR3 is TGTGCCATCAGTGAGTCTCGTAGCGGACACAATGAGCAGTTCTTC. It is translated as CAISESRSGHNEQFF.

This clonotype was detected a few times. The chain is built from TRBV2 and TRBJ2-3; 10 positions agree with TRBD2. The CDR3 sequence is 15 residues long. Per germline, CDR1 SNHLY and CDR2 FYNNEI. The V segment lost 6 bases and the J segment 2 bases; nucleotides outside the gene matches: 5. DNA of the CDR3: TGTGCCAGCAGCGTTAGCGGGAGGTTCACAGATACGCAGTATTTT. It yields the protein CASSVSGRFTDTQYF. Combining the CDR3 with reference TRBV2 and TRBJ2-3 gives the whole variable domain EPEVTQTPSHQVTQMGQEVILRCVPISNHLYFYWYRQILGQKVEFLVSFYNNEISEKSEIFDDQFSVERPDGSNFTLKIRSTKLEDSAMYFCASSVSGRFTDTQYFGPGTRLTVL.

Comments on this clonotype: It is likely a read error, because the conserved phenylalanine at the end of the CDR3 is missing. Because the CDR3's place on the DNA is in doubt, the DNA is left out and the CDR3 is given as listed by TCRdb. The rearrangement uses TRBV7-2 and TRBJ2-7; the table calls TRBD1, which could not be checked here. Germline-derived CDR1 and CDR2 are SGHTA and FQGNSA. The length of the CDR3 is 11 amino acids, counting both ends. The CDR3 protein is CASTAQDRSNP.

Many counts were recorded for this clonotype. V gene TRBV5-1 combines with J gene TRBJ2-5, with 7 bases matching TRBD1. The CDR3 spans 14 residues. Looked up from germline, CDR1 is SGHRS and CDR2 is YFSETQ. V was clipped by 2 bases and J by 3 bases; unmatched bases: 4. This chain's CDR3 is CASSFGTVKETQYF. The DNA for the CDR3 is TGCGCCAGCAGCTTCGGGACAGTTAAAGAGACCCAGTACTTC.

This clonotype was seen at least ten times. This chain connects TRBV5-1 to TRBJ1-6, with no clear D. Trimming shortened V by 2 bases and J by 0 bases, and 9 bases separated the two germline ends. This CDR3 contains 16 residues. Looked up from germline, CDR1 is SGHRS and CDR2 is YFSETQ. CDR3 bases: TGCGCCAGCAGCTTCGGAGAGAGCTCCTATAATTCACCCCTCCACTTT. Translating it yields CASSFGESSYNSPLHF.

This clonotype appeared a few times. The J gene is TRBJ2-3, the V gene TRBV19; D remains unclear. This CDR3 comprises 12 residues. The ends were cut back, 1 base at V and 5 bases at J, with 4 bases in the middle. Germline CDR1 LNHDA, CDR2 SQIVND (reference sequence). The CDR3 DNA is TGTGCCAGTAGTATAGGGGGAGATACGCAGTATTTT. It is translated as CASSIGGDTQYF.

There are a few counts of this clonotype. This sequence joins TRBV29-1 and TRBJ1-1; D possibly corresponds to TRBD1 (5 bases). The CDR3 contains 12 residues. Trimming stripped 4 bases from V and 2 bases from J, with 8 bases between. CDR1 is SQVTM and CDR2 is ANQGSEA in the germline V gene. The CDR3 nucleotides are TGCAGCGTTGGAGGGACCAACACTGAAGCTTTCTTT. Translation gives CSVGGTNTEAFF.